Below, 25 T cell receptor beta chains from the same sample are listed, as sequenced in a study of shared clonotypes between healthy human individuals. Naive CD8 populations comprised CD45RO-negative cells positively selected for CCR7, excluding terminally differentiated effector memory CD45RA+ cells. Clones were read by immunoSEQ multiplex PCR, and TCRdb kept only the in-frame ones, dropping some. This table has more than 2 million clones, just under 95% appearing once. Input material: naive CD8+ T cells from PBMCs. The receptors shown here come from a man younger than 35 in good health. Some clones in this sample may be carry-over from other donors' samples.

This rearrangement joins TRBV27 to TRBJ2-7, with 9 bases matching TRBD2. Germline-derived CDR1 and CDR2 are MNHEY and SMNVEV (reference sequence). With 8 bases clipped from V and 4 bases from J, the junction kept 9 bases outside the gene matches. There are 14 residues in the CDR3. CDR3 amino acids: CASAVSTSGYEQYF. For the CDR3, the DNA is TGTGCCAGCGCCGTTTCTACTAGCGGGTACGAGCAGTACTTC.

The rearrangement uses TRBV5-6 and TRBJ2-7; a possible D gene is TRBD1 (6 bases). This CDR3 is built from 14 residues. V lost 3 bases and J 3 bases, leaving 13 bases between the germline ends. CDR1 and CDR2 (germline): SGHDT, YYEEEE. CDR3 nucleotide sequence: TGTGCCAGCAGCTCCCCGGACAGTCACTACGAGCAGTACTTC. This gives the protein CASSSPDSHYEQYF.

The rearrangement joins TRBV11-2 to TRBJ1-6, with D maybe TRBD1 (5 bases). Per germline, CDR1 SGHAT and CDR2 FQNNGV. CDR3 size: 13 residues. Trimming removed 4 bases at V and 7 bases at J, with 8 bases between. Here the CDR3 DNA reads TGTGCCAGCAGCTATTCAGGGAATTCACCCCTCCACTTT. Its protein product is CASSYSGNSPLHF.

Regarding this clone: Additional DNA sequences in this sample encode the identical CDR3. V usage is TRBV9 and J usage is TRBJ2-1; 10 bases are a match to TRBD2. The germline V gene encodes CDR1 SGDLS and CDR2 YYNGEE. There are 14 residues in the CDR3. V trimming: 3 bases; J trimming: 8 bases; junction bases outside the gene matches: 5. The CDR3 protein is CASSASGSVDEQFF. As DNA, the CDR3 is TGTGCCAGCAGCGCTAGCGGGAGTGTCGATGAGCAGTTCTTC.

The chain recombines TRBV27 with TRBJ2-7; 7 nucleotides agree with TRBD2. The CDR3 spans 16 residues. Germline V lookup: CDR1 MNHEY, CDR2 SMNVEV (reference sequence). The V segment lost 5 bases and the J segment 2 bases; nucleotides outside the gene matches: 12. The CDR3 loop is CASSPSRGVTAYEQYF. The CDR3 DNA reads TGTGCCAGCAGTCCGTCTCGGGGGGTCACGGCCTACGAGCAGTACTTC.

The chain joins TRBV27 to TRBJ2-7; D perhaps matches TRBD2 (6 bases). Germline V gene lookup returns CDR1 MNHEY and CDR2 SMNVEV (reference sequence). The CDR3 is 18 residues long. Trimming pared 3 bases from V and 2 bases from J, leaving 23 bases between. CDR3 region: CASSLGGHDYGLAYEQYF. As DNA, the CDR3 is TGTGCCAGCAGTTTGGGAGGACACGATTATGGACTGGCCTACGAGCAGTACTTC.

Concerning this clone: The same CDR3 arises from other DNA sequences in this sample as well. J is TRBJ2-7 and V is TRBV7-2; the D gene is possibly TRBD1 (5 bases). This CDR3 region has 13 residues. Per germline, CDR1 SGHTA and CDR2 FQGNSA. V lost 1 base, J lost 4 bases, and 8 bases lay in between. The CDR3 reads CASSLGQFYEQYF. As DNA, the CDR3 is TGTGCCAGCAGCTTAGGACAGTTTTACGAGCAGTACTTC.

This clone occurred once. The rearrangement uses TRBV4-2 and TRBJ2-1; no clear D gene. V gave up 2 bases and J gave up 8 bases, with 19 bases separating them. CDR1 is LGHNA and CDR2 is YNFKEQ in the germline V gene. CDR3 length equals 16 residues. CDR3 nucleotide sequence: TGTGCCAGCAGCCAACCCCTAGGCACTAAGGCGGATGAGCAGTTCTTC. This gives the protein CASSQPLGTKADEQFF.

J is TRBJ2-5 and V is TRBV11-2; 8 nucleotides align to TRBD1. V shed 6 bases and J 2 bases; nucleotides not matched to a gene: 11. The CDR3 is 16 residues long. Germline V CDR1 and CDR2: SGHAT, FQNNGV. CDR3 sequence: CASRLTGTGPQETQYF. The DNA for the CDR3 is TGTGCCAGCAGGTTAACCGGGACAGGACCTCAAGAGACCCAGTACTTC. The whole variable domain, remainder taken from reference TRBV11-2 and TRBJ2-5, is EAGVAQSPRYKIIEKRQSVAFWCNPISGHATLYWYQQILGQGPKLLIQFQNNGVVDDSQLPKDRFSAERLKGVDSTLKIQPAKLEDSAVYLCASRLTGTGPQETQYFGPGTRLLVL.

The chain combines TRBV10-1 with TRBJ1-3; no firm D call. The CDR3 sequence is 13 residues long. The V end lost 1 base, the J end lost 4 bases, and 5 bases lay between the germline ends. Germline V lookup: CDR1 WNHNN, CDR2 SYGVQD (reference sequence). In DNA form, the CDR3 reads TGCGCCAGCAGTGAGTTGCGGGGAAACACCATATATTTT. Protein sequence: CASSELRGNTIYF.

V and J are TRBV11-1 and TRBJ2-5; perhaps TRBD2 as D (6 bases). The CDR3 contains 14 residues. Germline assignment: CDR1 SGHAT and CDR2 FQDESV (reference sequence). V was clipped by 2 bases and J by 5 bases, with 12 bases between them. CDR3 nucleotide sequence: TGTGCCAGCAGCTTACGGCTAGCGATGGAGACCCAGTACTTC. Amino acid sequence: CASSLRLAMETQYF.

The V gene is TRBV19, the J gene TRBJ1-4; 8 nucleotides agree with TRBD1. V shed 5 bases and J 3 bases; nucleotides not matched to a gene: 5. This CDR3 comprises 15 residues. CDR1 is LNHDA and CDR2 is SQIVND in the germline V gene (reference sequence). This CDR3 is CASSAWTGPNEKLFF. CDR3 sequence (DNA): TGTGCCAGTAGTGCTTGGACAGGGCCTAATGAAAAACTGTTTTTT.

This clone came up a few times. V gene TRBV27 combines with J gene TRBJ2-1; perhaps TRBD2 as D (6 bases). The CDR3 has 12 residues. The germline V gene encodes CDR1 MNHEY and CDR2 SMNVEV (reference sequence). The germline V and J ends were trimmed by 5 bases and 10 bases, with 12 bases remaining between them. The CDR3 region has the DNA TGTGCCAGCAGTCCCCTGAGCGGGGAGCAGTTCTTC. Translating gives CASSPLSGEQFF.

The rearrangement joins TRBV19 to TRBJ1-1; perhaps TRBD1 as D (5 bases). Trimming stripped 5 bases from V and 0 bases from J, with 16 bases between. Germline loops: CDR1 LNHDA, CDR2 SQIVND (reference sequence). This CDR3 has 16 amino acids. In nucleotides, the CDR3 is TGTGCCAGTAGTCTCTCCGGGACCTGGGTGAACACTGAAGCTTTCTTT. Translating gives CASSLSGTWVNTEAFF.

This chain links TRBV19 with TRBJ1-1, with D possibly being TRBD1 (5 bases). The V end was cut by 3 bases, the J end by 6 bases, with 11 bases between. This CDR3 comprises 13 residues. Germline V lookup: CDR1 LNHDA, CDR2 SQIVND (reference sequence). The chain's CDR3 is CASSIPGGSEAFF. The DNA of the CDR3 is TGTGCCAGTAGTATCCCCGGGGGTTCTGAAGCTTTCTTT.

Note on this clone: Different DNA sequences within this sample yield the same CDR3. This chain joins TRBV9 and TRBJ1-4; a possible D gene is TRBD1 (6 bases). Germline CDR1 and CDR2: SGDLS and YYNGEE. The V and J ends lost 4 bases and 4 bases respectively, with 14 bases between them. The length of the CDR3 is 15 residues. CDR3 sequence (DNA): TGTGCCAGCAGCCCCCGCGGGGGGCTTAATGAAAAACTGTTTTTT. Amino acid sequence: CASSPRGGLNEKLFF.

The chain links TRBV6-6 to TRBJ2-1; perhaps TRBD2 as D (5 bases). V was cut by 5 bases and J by 7 bases, with 18 bases left in between. Germline V gives CDR1 MNHNY, CDR2 SVGAGI (reference sequence). CDR3 length: 15 amino acids. CDR3 protein: CASSPRGPSGNEQFF. CDR3 nucleotides: TGTGCCAGCAGTCCCCGAGGGCCCTCGGGGAATGAGCAGTTCTTC.

In its sample, this clone was seen once. The chain is built from TRBV19 and TRBJ1-1; TRBD1 matches at 7 bases. CDR1 LNHDA and CDR2 SQIVND come from the germline V gene (reference sequence). CDR3 length equals 15 residues. V gave up 5 bases and J gave up 2 bases; unmatched junction bases: 8. The CDR3 sequence is CASSPKGQTNTEAFF. DNA for the CDR3: TGTGCCAGTAGTCCAAAGGGACAGACTAACACTGAAGCTTTCTTT.

The rearrangement uses TRBV7-3 and TRBJ1-5; TRBD1 might be the D (5 bases). Germline V CDR1 and CDR2: SGHTA, FQGTGA. With 5 bases removed from V and 0 bases from J, the gap between germline ends came to 14 bases. The CDR3 contains 16 residues. CDR3 loop: CASSPEGQNSNQPQHF. The CDR3 nucleotides read TGTGCCAGCAGCCCCGAAGGACAAAATAGCAATCAGCCCCAGCATTTT.

V and J are TRBV14 and TRBJ2-7, with D perhaps assigned TRBD1 or TRBD2 (5 bases each). V lost 0 bases and J 6 bases, leaving 12 bases between the germline ends. The CDR3 extends over 14 amino acids. Looked up from germline, CDR1 is SGHDN and CDR2 is FVKESK. CDR3 DNA: TGTGCCAGCAGCCAAGATCCTCGGGACCCCGAGCAGTACTTC. Translated: CASSQDPRDPEQYF.

V usage is TRBV9 and J usage is TRBJ2-3, with TRBD1 identical over 11 bases. V gave up 7 bases and J gave up 6 bases; unmatched junction bases: 7. This CDR3 comprises 14 residues. Germline V gene data show CDR1 as SGDLS and CDR2 as YYNGEE. CDR3 protein: CASGTGTGGDTQYF. The DNA of the CDR3 is TGTGCCAGCGGTACCGGGACAGGGGGGGATACGCAGTATTTT.

This clone came up once. The V and J genes are TRBV6-1 and TRBJ2-7; TRBD1 is a possible D gene (6 bases). Germline CDR1 MNHNS, CDR2 SASEGT. This CDR3 comprises 15 residues. The V gene lost 4 bases and the J gene lost 5 bases, with 18 bases spanning the gap. Here the CDR3 reads CASSVKTTRQDEQYF. The CDR3 DNA reads as TGTGCCAGCAGTGTAAAGACGACACGACAGGACGAGCAGTACTTC.

This sequence joins TRBV27 and TRBJ2-3; 8 nucleotides align to TRBD2. CDR3 size: 16 residues. Trimming at V came to 5 bases and at J to 1 base, leaving 8 bases not matched to a gene. In germline, CDR1 is MNHEY, CDR2 SMNVEV (reference sequence). The CDR3 nucleotides are TGTGCCAGCAGTGGACTAGCCTTTTGGGGCACAGATACGCAGTATTTT. It yields the protein CASSGLAFWGTDTQYF.

The chain recombines TRBV19 with TRBJ2-7; either TRBD1 or TRBD2 may fit D (5 bases each). The V gene lost 4 bases and the J gene lost 1 base, with 11 bases spanning the gap. CDR1 and CDR2 (germline): LNHDA, SQIVND (reference sequence). The CDR3 has 14 amino acids. The CDR3 loop reads CASSNRDGSYEQYF. The DNA of the CDR3 is TGTGCCAGTAGTAACCGGGACGGATCCTACGAGCAGTACTTC.

This sequence joins TRBV4-1 and TRBJ1-1; D is unclear. Per germline, CDR1 MGHRA and CDR2 YSYEKL. CDR3 length: 15 amino acids. V was cut by 3 bases and J by 4 bases, with 15 bases left in between. The CDR3 is CASSQGYLVSTEAFF. The CDR3 nucleotides read TGCGCCAGCAGCCAGGGATACTTGGTTTCCACTGAAGCTTTCTTT.